These 3 T cell receptor beta chains share one sample of origin, sequenced in a study of cytomegalovirus exposure and HLA in healthy donors. PCR amplification relied on 60 Vbeta primers (plus 13 Jbeta primers). Produced via immunoSEQ multiplex PCR; TCRdb's table is partial and in-frame only. The table shows roughly 170,000 clones, with more than 80% occurring only once. Input material: PBMCs. The receptors come from a woman aged 18 to 35 in good health and CMV-seronegative.

The chain joins TRBV25-1 to TRBJ2-7; 8 bases map to TRBD2. The CDR3 is 14 residues long. Germline V gene data show CDR1 as MGHDK and CDR2 as SYGVNS. J was trimmed by 2 bases and V by 10 bases; bases with no gene match: 10. CDR3: CATSGGYNPYEQYF. For the CDR3, the DNA is TGTGCCACCTCGGGGGGGTACAATCCCTACGAGCAGTACTTC.

V gene TRBV6-1 combines with J gene TRBJ2-7; D may be TRBD1 (5 bases). V lost 7 bases, J lost 5 bases, and 15 bases lay in between. The CDR3 covers 13 residues. CDR1 is MNHNS and CDR2 is SASEGT in the germline V gene. CDR3 DNA: TGTGCCAGCAACCAGGACACCTCTAACGAGCAGTACTTC. Translating gives CASNQDTSNEQYF.

This rearrangement joins TRBV4-1 to TRBJ2-1; D might be TRBD2 (5 bases). Germline V gives CDR1 MGHRA, CDR2 YSYEKL. The CDR3 has 15 residues. The V end lost 3 bases, the J end lost 3 bases, and 12 bases lay between the germline ends. In DNA form, the CDR3 reads TGCGCCAGCAGCCAGACTACGTACTACTACAATGAGCAGTTCTTC. Protein: CASSQTTYYYNEQFF.